The clone carrying this TCR beta chain was detected many times. Its antigen remains unidentified. The junction had 6 bases not matched to a gene; V was cut back by 5 bases and J by 1 base. The CDR3 is 15 residues long. The data are from a study of regulatory T cells in long-lasting Graves disease. Across the whole study: Persistent Graves' disease denoted over 5 years of antithyroid drugs plus positive TSH receptor antibodies. General study results and limits: Persistent Graves' patients showed reduced TCR diversity versus newly diagnosed patients. Whereas new patients shared 966 public clonotypes, persistent patients shared more, at about 3,000. There were preferences for TRBV28, TRBJ1-2 and TRBJ2-5 in persistent disease.

iRepertoire HTBI primers and Arm-PCR of CDR3 regions built TCR beta libraries. TCRdb ran MiXCR on the multiplex PCR reads and lists one entry per CDR3 protein. Of 600,000 to 850,000 distinct CDR3 sequences detected, roughly 30% appear once; the ten largest clones hold roughly 40%. The time point denotes: persistent/refractory GD, antithyroid drugs over 5 years with positive TRAb. PBMCs provided the RNA from which the TCR library was made. This chain joins TRBV12-3 or TRBV12-4 and TRBJ2-5, with TRBD2 matching over 8 bases. This specimen consisted of peripheral blood mononuclear cells (PBMCs), obtained when the disease was refractory, from a patient treated with antithyroid drugs. This TCR derives from a female donor with Graves disease. The CDR3 here is CASSRGLAVQETQYF. CDR3 DNA: TGTGCCAGCAGTCGAGGACTAGCAGTCCAAGAGACCCAGTACTTC.